Listed here are 28 T cell receptor beta chains from one sample, sequenced in a study of shared clonotypes between healthy human individuals. TCRdb keeps only in-frame clones here, not all; method: immunoSEQ multiplex PCR. The sample consists of some 1,600,000 clones, 95% to 99% of them appearing once. Sequencing used naive CD4+ T cells sorted from blood. Subset: CD45RA+ positively selected. These receptors were obtained from a man aged 25-45 years in good health.

V gene TRBV11-2 combines with J gene TRBJ1-5; D not resolved. The CDR3 totals 15 residues. Trimming cost V 0 bases and J 4 bases, with 10 bases left between them. CDR1 and CDR2 from the germline V gene are SGHAT and FQNNGV. CDR3 sequence reads: CASSLELAGNQPQHF. The CDR3 region has the DNA TGTGCCAGCAGCTTAGAGTTGGCTGGGAATCAGCCCCAGCATTTT. Complete variable domain (other parts from reference TRBV11-2 and TRBJ1-5): EAGVAQSPRYKIIEKRQSVAFWCNPISGHATLYWYQQILGQGPKLLIQFQNNGVVDDSQLPKDRFSAERLKGVDSTLKIQPAKLEDSAVYLCASSLELAGNQPQHFGDGTRLSIL.

The chain has TRBV2 and TRBJ2-5; D unresolved. The V and J ends lost 7 bases and 0 bases respectively, with 12 bases between them. The CDR3 sequence is 14 residues long. CDR1 is SNHLY and CDR2 is FYNNEI in the germline V gene. The CDR3 coding sequence is TGTGCCAGCAAAACCCGAGAGTACCAAGAGACCCAGTACTTC. It specifies CASKTREYQETQYF.

The chain recombines TRBV9 with TRBJ2-5; TRBD2 agrees at 11 bases. CDR1 is SGDLS, CDR2 YYNGEE, per germline. The V gene end was trimmed by 3 bases and the J gene end by 0 bases; junction bases not matched to a gene: 13. The CDR3 extends over 19 amino acids. CDR3 residues: CASSESTGGTSGYQETQYF. The CDR3 DNA reads TGTGCCAGCAGCGAATCAACGGGCGGGACTAGCGGTTACCAAGAGACCCAGTACTTC. The whole variable domain, remainder taken from reference TRBV9 and TRBJ2-5, is DSGVTQTPKHLITATGQRVTLRCSPRSGDLSVYWYQQSLDQGLQFLIQYYNGEERAKGNILERFSAQQFPDLHSELNLSSLELGDSALYFCASSESTGGTSGYQETQYFGPGTRLLVL.

This clone occurred once. The CDR3 region is CASSAPIMVYF. CDR3 DNA: TGTGCCAGCAGCGCTCCGATAATGGTGTACTTC. The chain joins TRBV9 to TRBJ2-7; D is undetermined. V lost 3 bases, J lost 12 bases, and 13 bases lay in between. The CDR3 is 11 amino acids. Germline CDR1 reads SGDLS; CDR2 reads YYNGEE.

The chain has TRBV7-2 and TRBJ1-5; possible D gene TRBD1, 6 bases. The V gene lost 1 base and the J gene lost 5 bases, with 12 bases spanning the gap. The germline CDR1 and CDR2 sequences are SGHTA and FQGNSA. There are 15 residues in the CDR3. In DNA form, the CDR3 reads TGTGCCAGCAGCTTAGTAGGGGGGCAAGATCAGCCCCAGCATTTT. It translates to CASSLVGGQDQPQHF.

The gene calls are TRBV10-3 and TRBJ1-2; 7 bases agree with TRBD1. Per germline, CDR1 ENHRY and CDR2 SYGVKD. The CDR3 sequence is 14 residues long. V shed 3 bases, J shed 7 bases, and the junction held 8 bases outside the gene matches. The CDR3 DNA follows: TGTGCCATCAGTGACACCCCAGGGGGAGGTGGCTACACCTTC. Amino acids: CAISDTPGGGGYTF.

The CDR3 sequence is CASSLAGQGPPLPGNTIYF. The CDR3 region has the DNA TGTGCCAGCAGCTTGGCGGGACAGGGACCCCCGCTCCCTGGAAACACCATATATTTT. The V call is TRBV5-4, the J call TRBJ1-3, with 9 bases matching TRBD1. Per germline, CDR1 SGHNT and CDR2 YYREEE (reference sequence). CDR3 length equals 19 residues. The V segment lost 0 bases and the J segment 2 bases; nucleotides outside the gene matches: 12. Supplemented by reference TRBV5-4 and TRBJ1-3, the full variable domain reads ETGVTQSPTHLIKTRGQQVTLRCSSQSGHNTVSWYQQALGQGPQFIFQYYREEENGRGNFPPRFSGLQFPNYSSELNVNALELDDSALYLCASSLAGQGPPLPGNTIYFGEGSWLTVV.

The V gene is TRBV5-1, the J gene TRBJ1-4; TRBD1 might be the D (6 bases). Germline CDR1 SGHRS, CDR2 YFSETQ. The V end lost 3 bases, the J end lost 3 bases, and 9 bases lay between the germline ends. The CDR3 consists of 14 residues. The CDR3 loop reads CASSSGAANEKLFF. Here the CDR3 DNA reads TGCGCCAGCAGCTCGGGGGCTGCTAATGAAAAACTGTTTTTT.

This rearrangement joins TRBV18 to TRBJ2-7; TRBD2 matches 11 bases. CDR3 size: 17 residues. Trimming took 4 bases from V and 5 from J; bases not matched to a gene: 13. Germline CDR1 reads KGHSH; CDR2 reads LQKENI. CDR3: CASSLLAGASSDHEQYF. The CDR3 DNA reads TGTGCCAGCTCACTACTAGCGGGAGCATCTAGTGACCACGAGCAGTACTTC. The full variable domain, rest sourced from reference TRBV18 and TRBJ2-7, is NAGVMQNPRHLVRRRGQEARLRCSPMKGHSHVYWYRQLPEEGLKFMVYLQKENIIDESGMPKERFSAEFPKEGPSILRIQQVVRGDSAAYFCASSLLAGASSDHEQYFGPGTRLTVT.

CDR3 in DNA: TGCGCCAGCAGCTGGGAGGGTGAGGGCGGGAGCGGGAGAACCTACAATGAGCAGTTCTTC. As protein: CASSWEGEGGSGRTYNEQFF. This chain uses TRBV5-1 with TRBJ2-1; 8 bases match TRBD2. The junction had 19 bases not matched to a gene; V was cut back by 3 bases and J by 2 bases. Germline V lookup: CDR1 SGHRS, CDR2 YFSETQ. The CDR3 totals 20 residues.

The chain is built from TRBV28 and TRBJ1-4; perhaps TRBD1 as D (5 bases). The CDR3 spans 14 residues. V dropped 6 bases and J dropped 17 bases, with 25 bases sitting between them. The germline CDR1 and CDR2 sequences are MDHEN and SYDVKM. CDR3 amino acids: CASSTRPRGRLQFF. DNA of the CDR3: TGTGCCAGCAGCACCAGACCTCGGGGCCGTCTCCAATTTTTT. Drawing the rest from reference TRBV28 and TRBJ1-4, the complete variable domain is DVKVTQSSRYLVKRTGEKVFLECVQDMDHENMFWYRQDPGLGLRLIYFSYDVKMKEKGDIPEGYSVSREKKERFSLILESASTNQTSMYLCASSTRPRGRLQFFGSGTQLSVL.

This clone has just one count. The gene calls are TRBV18 and TRBJ1-5; the D gene is possibly TRBD1 (5 bases). This CDR3 spans 14 amino acids. V lost 5 bases to trimming and J lost 2 bases, with 10 bases between them. Germline V gene data show CDR1 as KGHSH and CDR2 as LQKENI. In nucleotides, the CDR3 is TGTGCCAGCTCAAGGGACTTGGGCAATCAGCCCCAGCATTTT. Its protein product is CASSRDLGNQPQHF.

J is TRBJ2-1 and V is TRBV12-5, with 8 bases that match TRBD2. CDR3 length equals 17 residues. CDR1 LGHNT and CDR2 FRNRAP come from the germline V gene. The trim removed 0 bases at V and 2 bases at J, leaving 6 bases unmatched. CDR3 nucleotides: TGTGCTAGTGGTTTGGTAAAGGCGGGAGGCACCTACAATGAGCAGTTCTTC. The encoded protein is CASGLVKAGGTYNEQFF.

The gene calls are TRBV9 and TRBJ1-2; 7 bases line up with TRBD1. CDR3 length: 14 residues. Germline V gene lookup returns CDR1 SGDLS and CDR2 YYNGEE. J gave up 4 bases and V 0 bases, and 3 bases lay outside the gene matches. The CDR3 is CASSVVDRAYGYTF. As DNA, the CDR3 is TGTGCCAGCAGCGTAGTCGACAGGGCCTATGGCTACACCTTC.

The CDR3 DNA follows: TGTGCCAGCTCACCTAAACGTAACAGGGGAGCAACAGATACGCAGTATTTT. This codes for CASSPKRNRGATDTQYF. The J gene is TRBJ2-3, the V gene TRBV18; 7 positions match TRBD1. Losses at the gene ends were 3 bases for V and 3 bases for J; bases not matched to a gene: 12. The CDR3 is made up of 17 amino acids. The germline gives CDR1 KGHSH, CDR2 LQKENI.

The V and J genes are TRBV6-1 and TRBJ2-7; the D is unclear. V shed 1 base and J shed 2 bases, with 12 bases lying between them. The CDR3 loop spans 15 amino acids. The germline CDR1 and CDR2 sequences are MNHNS and SASEGT. The CDR3 region is CASSEGPAPTYEQYF. CDR3 nucleotide sequence: TGTGCCAGCAGTGAAGGGCCAGCACCTACCTACGAGCAGTACTTC.

V gene TRBV18 combines with J gene TRBJ2-1; 13 bases line up with TRBD2. The CDR3 is made up of 19 amino acids. V dropped 0 bases and J dropped 3; count of bases not matched to a gene: 8. Germline V gene lookup returns CDR1 KGHSH and CDR2 LQKENI. This chain's CDR3 is CASSPPGLAGSWDYNEQFF. Written as DNA, the CDR3 is TGTGCCAGCTCACCACCGGGACTAGCGGGATCTTGGGACTACAATGAGCAGTTCTTC.

The chain carries TRBV10-1 and TRBJ2-7; D is undetermined. CDR1 WNHNN and CDR2 SYGVQD come from the germline V gene (reference sequence). V was pared by 4 bases and J by 3 bases, with 16 bases between. The CDR3 length is 15 residues. CDR3 in amino acids: CASSGSGQENYEQYF. Written as DNA, the CDR3 is TGCGCCAGCAGTGGCTCTGGGCAGGAGAACTACGAGCAGTACTTC.

This clone was counted once. The chain is built from TRBV29-1 and TRBJ1-1; D not certain. The CDR3 sequence is 11 residues long. Trimming shortened V by 3 bases and J by 1 base, and 3 bases separated the two germline ends. The germline V gene has CDR1 SQVTM and CDR2 ANQGSEA. The CDR3 here is CSVEPNTEAFF. The CDR3 DNA reads TGCAGCGTTGAGCCGAACACTGAAGCTTTCTTT. The full variable domain, in which reference TRBV29-1 and TRBJ1-1 provide the parts outside the CDR3, is SAVISQKPSRDICQRGTSLTIQCQVDSQVTMMFWYRQQPGQSLTLIATANQGSEATYESGFVIDKFPISRPNLTFSTLTVSNMSPEDSSIYLCSVEPNTEAFFGQGTRLTVV.

The chain couples TRBV2 to TRBJ2-5, with TRBD2 matching 8 bases. J lost 5 bases, V lost 2 bases, and 7 bases had no gene match. The CDR3 runs 15 residues. In germline, CDR1 is SNHLY, CDR2 FYNNEI. This CDR3 is CASSERREAGETQYF. CDR3 bases: TGTGCCAGCAGTGAAAGGCGGGAGGCTGGGGAGACCCAGTACTTC.

The chain couples TRBV7-9 to TRBJ2-7; D remains ambiguous. CDR1 is SEHNR and CDR2 is FQNEAQ in the germline V gene (reference sequence). The CDR3 is made up of 14 amino acids. The V end was cut by 5 bases, the J end by 2 bases, with 13 bases between. DNA of the CDR3: TGTGCCAGCAGCCGCCCGGGTAGAGCCTACGAGCAGTACTTC. Residues: CASSRPGRAYEQYF.

V is TRBV14 and J is TRBJ2-3; 12 bases are a match to TRBD2. The trim removed 4 bases at V and 5 bases at J, leaving 10 bases unmatched. CDR1 SGHDN and CDR2 FVKESK come from the germline V gene. This CDR3 comprises 17 residues. The CDR3 DNA follows: TGTGCCAGCAGCCGGCGACTAGCGGGAGTACCGGGAGATACGCAGTATTTT. Translating gives CASSRRLAGVPGDTQYF.

The CDR3 coding sequence is TGTGCCAGCAGTTTATTAGGGCTAACAGGGTTGGATCAGCCCCAGCATTTT. Translating it yields CASSLLGLTGLDQPQHF. The chain carries TRBV27 and TRBJ1-5; D is perhaps TRBD1 (6 bases). Germline CDR1 MNHEY, CDR2 SMNVEV (reference sequence). V gave up 1 base and J gave up 5 bases, with 18 bases separating them. This CDR3 spans 17 amino acids.

Of note for this clone: Within the sample, other DNA sequences also encode this same CDR3. The chain joins TRBV18 to TRBJ2-1; 9 nucleotides align to TRBD2. The V and J ends lost 0 bases and 5 bases, in that order; junction bases with no gene match: 2. CDR1 and CDR2 from the germline V gene are KGHSH and LQKENI. CDR3 length equals 15 residues. The CDR3 is CASSPPGLADNEQFF. The CDR3 DNA sequence: TGTGCCAGCTCACCACCGGGACTAGCAGACAATGAGCAGTTCTTC.

V usage is TRBV10-2 and J usage is TRBJ1-3; D not resolved. Germline V gene lookup returns CDR1 WSHSY and CDR2 SAAADI. V was cut by 6 bases and J by 0 bases, with 12 bases left in between. The length of the CDR3 is 15 residues. The CDR3 reads CASRGTATSGNTIYF. The CDR3 DNA reads as TGCGCCAGCAGAGGTACAGCTACCTCTGGAAACACCATATATTTT.

This sequence joins TRBV9 and TRBJ2-7; D call uncertain. The V gene's germline CDR1 is SGDLS and CDR2 YYNGEE. The germline V and J ends were trimmed by 0 bases and 0 bases, with 7 bases remaining between them. The CDR3 totals 14 residues. Here the CDR3 reads CASSVGRSSYEQYF. Here the CDR3 DNA reads TGTGCCAGCAGCGTAGGGCGGAGCTCCTACGAGCAGTACTTC.

The gene calls are TRBV28 and TRBJ2-7, with TRBD1 identical over 12 bases. CDR3 size: 15 residues. Per germline, CDR1 MDHEN and CDR2 SYDVKM. Trimming took 5 bases from V and 7 from J; bases not matched to a gene: 9. The DNA of the CDR3 is TGTGCCAGCAGTGACCCGGGACAGGGGGCGCGGGAGCAGTACTTC. Translation: CASSDPGQGAREQYF.

The V call is TRBV29-1, the J call TRBJ1-1; 9 bases are shared with TRBD1. The CDR3 runs 14 residues. Germline trimming cut 5 bases from V and 5 bases from J; bases unmatched to any gene: 9. Germline V gene data show CDR1 as SQVTM and CDR2 as ANQGSEA. The chain's CDR3 is CSVTQRQGGTEAFF. The CDR3, as DNA: TGCAGCGTTACCCAAAGACAGGGGGGGACTGAAGCTTTCTTT. Full variable domain (rest looked up from reference TRBV29-1 and TRBJ1-1): SAVISQKPSRDICQRGTSLTIQCQVDSQVTMMFWYRQQPGQSLTLIATANQGSEATYESGFVIDKFPISRPNLTFSTLTVSNMSPEDSSIYLCSVTQRQGGTEAFFGQGTRLTVV.